This entry lists 29 T cell receptor beta chains sequenced from one sample in a study of blood T cells in healthy people across ages. Using a J-beta primer mix together with a sample-barcoded 5' primer, a second PCR was run for roughly 6 to 12 cycles. TCRdb analysed the 5' RACE reads with MiXCR anew, one entry per CDR3 protein. The table shows hundreds of thousands of distinct CDR3 sequences, with roughly 43% occurring only once. Sequencing was carried out using blood. The receptors stem from a man older than 75 in good health.

Regarding this clonotype: A much larger clone differs from this one at a single base, so this may be a read error. The J gene is TRBJ2-6, the V gene TRBV4-3; the D gene is possibly TRBD2 (8 bases). This CDR3 is 19 amino acids long. Trimming took off 4 bases at V and 0 bases at J, with 19 bases between the two ends. In germline, CDR1 is LGHNA, CDR2 YSLEER. In DNA form, the CDR3 reads TGCGCCAGCAGCCGAGATAGCGGGGACAGATACTCTGGGGCCAACGTCCTGACTTTC. It encodes CASSRDSGDRYSGANVLTF.

This clonotype was observed a few times. The genes are TRBV20-1 and TRBJ2-7; 14 positions agree with TRBD2. V gave up 5 bases and J gave up 5 bases; unmatched junction bases: 8. Per the germline V gene, CDR1 is DFQATT and CDR2 is SNEGSKA (reference sequence). The CDR3 spans 15 residues. CDR3 coding DNA: TGCAGTGCTGCTGGGACTAGCGGGAGAAGGGACGAGCAGTACTTC. Amino acid sequence: CSAAGTSGRRDEQYF.

The chain recombines TRBV6-1 with TRBJ1-2; 7 nucleotides match TRBD1. Germline CDR1 MNHNS, CDR2 SASEGT. The V segment lost 1 base and the J segment 4 bases; nucleotides outside the gene matches: 6. The CDR3 length is 15 residues. For the CDR3, the DNA is TGTGCCAGCAGTGAAGAGGAAACAGGGGTCTATGGCTACACCTTC. The encoded protein is CASSEEETGVYGYTF.

The gene calls are TRBV29-1 and TRBJ1-2; D is perhaps TRBD1 (5 bases). V gave up 7 bases and J gave up 8 bases, with 17 bases separating them. Germline V lookup: CDR1 SQVTM, CDR2 ANQGSEA. This CDR3 has 12 amino acids. The CDR3 protein is CSADSGRLGYTF. CDR3 coding DNA: TGCAGCGCTGACTCGGGACGCCTAGGCTACACCTTC.

This clonotype was seen more than once but under ten times. The chain uses TRBV11-2 and TRBJ2-3, with 10 bases identical to TRBD2. CDR3 length equals 15 residues. Germline values: CDR1 SGHAT, CDR2 FQNNGV. Losses at the gene ends were 5 bases for V and 4 bases for J; bases not matched to a gene: 6. For the CDR3, the DNA is TGTGCCAGCAGCCCAAGCGGGGGGGCCGCAGATACGCAGTATTTT. This codes for CASSPSGGAADTQYF. The full variable domain, completed using reference TRBV11-2 and TRBJ2-3, is EAGVAQSPRYKIIEKRQSVAFWCNPISGHATLYWYQQILGQGPKLLIQFQNNGVVDDSQLPKDRFSAERLKGVDSTLKIQPAKLEDSAVYLCASSPSGGAADTQYFGPGTRLTVL.

The chain recombines TRBV13 with TRBJ2-7; 10 bases agree with TRBD1. Germline V gives CDR1 PRHDT, CDR2 FYEKMQ (reference sequence). This CDR3 region has 16 residues. V was clipped by 5 bases and J by 7 bases; unmatched bases: 14. CDR3 protein: CASSPSGTGAYNEQYF. The CDR3 DNA reads as TGTGCCAGCAGCCCATCCGGGACAGGGGCATACAATGAGCAGTACTTC.

The genes are TRBV4-1 and TRBJ1-2, with 12 bases fitting TRBD1. The germline CDR1 and CDR2 sequences are MGHRA and YSYEKL. The CDR3 sequence is 19 residues long. V was pared by 4 bases and J by 0 bases, with 12 bases of the junction left unmatched. The CDR3 here is CASSPSGTGGVNPNYGYTF. The CDR3 nucleotides read TGCGCCAGCAGCCCTTCCGGGACAGGGGGCGTGAATCCTAACTATGGCTACACCTTC.

The CDR3 coding sequence is TGTGCTAGTGGTTTATTCAGGGGTGGCGAGCAGTACTTC. Protein product: CASGLFRGGEQYF. V usage is TRBV12-5 and J usage is TRBJ2-7; weak D call: TRBD1 (6 bases). There are 13 residues in the CDR3. V lost 3 bases and J 6 bases, leaving 12 bases between the germline ends. Germline V lookup: CDR1 LGHNT, CDR2 FRNRAP.

There are a few counts of this clonotype. A much larger clone is a single base away; this may be a read error. The gene calls are TRBV7-2 and TRBJ2-1, with 10 positions matching TRBD2. The J call is doubtful: the DNA matches TRBJ2-7 better. CDR3 length: 16 residues. Germline-derived CDR1 and CDR2 are SGHTA and FQGNSA. As DNA, the CDR3 is TGTGCCAGCAGCCGTGTCGCTAGCGGGGGTTACAATGAGCAGTACTTC. Its protein is CASSRVASGGYNEQYF.

The V and J genes are TRBV20-1 and TRBJ1-5, with D perhaps TRBD1 (5 bases). This CDR3 has 17 amino acids. V was clipped by 2 bases and J by 2 bases, with 19 bases between them. The germline V gene encodes CDR1 DFQATT and CDR2 SNEGSKA (reference sequence). The DNA for the CDR3 is TGCAGTGCTAGACTTCCGAACCAGGGATTCGGCAATCAGCCCCAGCATTTT. Its protein product is CSARLPNQGFGNQPQHF.

To note about this clonotype: A much larger clone differs by one base, so this may be a read error. The chain uses TRBV29-1 and TRBJ2-5; 8 positions match TRBD1. The J call is doubtful: the DNA matches TRBJ2-7 better. CDR3 length equals 12 residues. The V gene's germline CDR1 is SQVTM and CDR2 ANQGSEA. The CDR3 bases are TGCAGCGTTGACGGACAGGGCCACGAGCAGTACTTC. The encoded protein is CSVDGQGHEQYF.

The chain has TRBV4-3 and TRBJ2-1, with 10 positions matching TRBD2. Germline V gives CDR1 LGHNA, CDR2 YSLEER. CDR3 size: 15 residues. Trimming at V came to 5 bases and at J to 7 bases, leaving 8 bases not matched to a gene. The CDR3 sequence: CASSFTGTSVNEQFF. CDR3 nucleotide sequence: TGCGCCAGCAGCTTCACCGGGACTAGCGTGAATGAGCAGTTCTTC.

Only a few counts were recorded for this clonotype. The chain links TRBV29-1 to TRBJ2-5, with unresolved D. Trimming took off 2 bases at V and 5 bases at J, with 9 bases between the two ends. Germline CDR1 is SQVTM and CDR2 is ANQGSEA. This CDR3 is 12 amino acids long. The DNA of the CDR3 is TGCAGCGTTGAAAAGGGTAGCGAGACCCAGTACTTC. Encoded protein: CSVEKGSETQYF.

In regard to this clonotype: A much larger clonotype is one base distant, so this may be a read error. This chain joins TRBV7-2 and TRBJ2-1, with TRBD2 matching over 13 bases. Judging by the DNA end, TRBJ2-7 fits better; the J call may be wrong. Germline CDR1 reads SGHTA; CDR2 reads FQGNSA. This CDR3 comprises 17 residues. CDR3 nucleotide sequence: TGTGCCAGCAGCTTAGCGGGGACTAGCGGGACGGACAATGAGCAGTACTTC. Its protein is CASSLAGTSGTDNEQYF.

A note on this clonotype: Its ends do not fully match the called genes, so a read error is possible. The chain employs TRBV20-1 and TRBJ2-1; TRBD2 matches 10 bases. The CDR3 has 13 amino acids. The V gene's germline CDR1 is DFQATT and CDR2 SNEGSKA (reference sequence). Here the CDR3 reads CSPSGRTYNEQFF. CDR3 nucleotides: TGCAGTCCTAGCGGGAGAACCTACAATGAGCAGTTCTTC.

This clonotype was found a few times. The chain carries TRBV15 and TRBJ2-2; 7 nucleotides agree with TRBD2. The CDR3 has 16 residues. Germline values: CDR1 LNHNV, CDR2 YYDKDF (reference sequence). Unmatched junction bases numbered 7, after V lost 0 bases and J lost 6 bases. The CDR3 is CATSRDGSRGAGELFF. The CDR3 nucleotides read TGTGCCACCAGCAGAGATGGTAGCCGGGGGGCCGGGGAGCTGTTTTTT.

The J gene is TRBJ2-5, the V gene TRBV20-1, with D perhaps being TRBD1 or TRBD2 (5 bases each). CDR3 length: 14 amino acids. Germline-derived CDR1 and CDR2 are DFQATT and SNEGSKA (reference sequence). V lost 0 bases to trimming and J lost 5 bases, with 13 bases between them. The CDR3 here is CSARDASGRETQYF. The CDR3 nucleotides read TGCAGTGCTAGAGATGCCTCGGGGCGGGAGACCCAGTACTTC.

Turning to this clonotype: An end of the junction does not agree with germline; a read error may underlie this. This chain links TRBV28 with TRBJ2-2, with D perhaps TRBD2 (6 bases). CDR3 length: 16 residues. The germline V gene encodes CDR1 MDHEN and CDR2 SYDVKM. CDR3 coding DNA: TGTGTCAGCAGTTTTACGTCTAGCGCGAACACCGGGGAGCTGTTTTTT. Protein: CVSSFTSSANTGELFF.

This chain uses TRBV27 with TRBJ2-7, with TRBD2 matching over 8 bases. With V trimmed by 5 bases and J by 3 bases, 6 bases remained unmatched. The germline V gene encodes CDR1 MNHEY and CDR2 SMNVEV (reference sequence). The CDR3 length is 14 residues. CDR3 region: CASSPVLAGYEQYF. The CDR3 bases are TGTGCCAGCAGTCCGGTCCTAGCGGGCTACGAGCAGTACTTC.

This clonotype has a handful of counts. The genes are TRBV3-1 and TRBJ2-1, with 13 bases fitting TRBD2. Trimming at V came to 5 bases and at J to 15 bases, leaving 7 bases not matched to a gene. Per the germline V gene, CDR1 is LGHDT and CDR2 is YNNKEL (reference sequence). The CDR3 runs to 13 residues. CDR3 in DNA: TGTGCCAGCAGCACGGGACTAGCGGGGTCTGTGTTCTTC. It encodes CASSTGLAGSVFF.

This clonotype has a handful of counts. This chain joins TRBV29-1 and TRBJ2-7, with 7 bases lining up with TRBD2. Germline values: CDR1 SQVTM, CDR2 ANQGSEA. This CDR3 region has 15 residues. V trimming: 4 bases; J trimming: 2 bases; junction bases outside the gene matches: 11. The CDR3 spells CSVAPGRRETYEQYF. In DNA, the CDR3 is TGCAGCGTTGCCCCGGGGCGGCGGGAGACCTACGAGCAGTACTTC.

In its sample, this clonotype was seen a few times. The chain carries TRBV6-2 or TRBV6-3 and TRBJ1-5, with 7 bases matching TRBD1. The ends lost 9 bases at V and 7 bases at J; junction bases unmatched: 9. Looked up from germline, CDR1 is MNHEY and CDR2 is SVGEGT. CDR3 size: 13 residues. The CDR3 DNA reads TGTGCCAGTTACCGACCAGGGGGGCAGCCCCAGCATTTT. As protein: CASYRPGGQPQHF.

The sample holds a few counts of this clonotype. The chain couples TRBV6-5 to TRBJ2-7; TRBD1 aligns across 11 bases. Germline V lookup: CDR1 MNHEY, CDR2 SVGAGI. V dropped 1 base and J dropped 3; count of bases not matched to a gene: 14. The CDR3 runs 19 residues. CDR3 sequence: CASSYFSSRTGGPGYEQYF. Here the CDR3 DNA reads TGTGCCAGCAGTTACTTTTCTAGTAGGACAGGGGGCCCGGGCTACGAGCAGTACTTC.

The sample holds a few counts of this clonotype. This chain uses TRBV20-1 with TRBJ2-7; a possible D gene is TRBD1 (6 bases). This CDR3 has 12 amino acids. Germline V gene lookup returns CDR1 DFQATT and CDR2 SNEGSKA (reference sequence). Trimming removed 4 bases from V and 3 bases from J, with 10 bases in between. The CDR3 nucleotides read TGCAGTGCTACCCAGGACAGCTACGAGCAGTACTTC. This sequence encodes CSATQDSYEQYF.

In the case of this clonotype: The germline gene is not matched at one end of the junction; a read error may be the cause. The chain couples TRBV18 to TRBJ1-4; perhaps TRBD1 as D (6 bases). CDR3 size: 18 residues. CDR1 and CDR2 from the germline V gene are KGHSH and LQKENI. CDR3 nucleotides: TGTGCTAGCTCACCAACCCAGGGGCCGTACTCAACTAATGAAAAACTGTTTTTT. Translating gives CASSPTQGPYSTNEKLFF. Based on the CDR3 plus reference TRBV18 and TRBJ1-4, the full variable domain is NAGVMQNPRHLVRRRGQEARLRCSPMKGHSHVYWYRQLPEEGLKFMVYLQKENIIDESGMPKERFSAEFPKEGPSILRIQQVVRGDSAAYFCASSPTQGPYSTNEKLFFGSGTQLSVL.

This clonotype has a handful of counts. The V gene is TRBV28, the J gene TRBJ2-2; 7 bases are shared with TRBD1. Trimming at V came to 5 bases and at J to 5 bases, leaving 5 bases not matched to a gene. There are 14 residues in the CDR3. Germline CDR1 and CDR2: MDHEN and SYDVKM. The CDR3 DNA sequence: TGTGCCAGCAGTCCAGGGGGTAGAACCGGGGAGCTGTTTTTT. It yields the protein CASSPGGRTGELFF.

The sample holds many counts of this clonotype. The chain joins TRBV6-2 or TRBV6-3 to TRBJ2-7; D unclear. Trimming cost V 0 bases and J 2 bases, with 8 bases left between them. The CDR3 is 14 amino acids. Germline V gene data show CDR1 as MNHEY and CDR2 as SVGEGT. The CDR3 sequence is CASSYSEWAYEQYF. In DNA, the CDR3 is TGTGCCAGCAGTTACTCAGAATGGGCCTACGAGCAGTACTTC.

Many counts were recorded for this clonotype. V is TRBV6-2 or TRBV6-3 and J is TRBJ2-5; possible D gene TRBD1, 5 bases. The J call may be mistaken, given a closer DNA end match to TRBJ2-7. CDR1 is MNHEY, CDR2 SVGEGT, per germline. The CDR3 sequence is 14 residues long. Written as DNA, the CDR3 is TGTGCCAGCAGTCAATCCGGATGGGGCGGCGAGCAGTACTTC. Translating gives CASSQSGWGGEQYF.

As for this clonotype: One base away lies a much larger clone, so this may be a sequencing read error. The V and J genes are TRBV29-1 and TRBJ2-3; D is uncertain. V lost 8 bases to trimming and J lost 7 bases, with 16 bases between them. The germline V gene encodes CDR1 SQVTM and CDR2 ANQGSEA. This CDR3 is built from 12 residues. CDR3 nucleotides: TGCAGCTCTGCTCTACTCCCGAATACGCAGTATTTT. This translates into CSSALLPNTQYF.